These 8 T cell receptor beta chains were all obtained from the same sample, sequenced in a study of cytotoxic CD8 clonotypes in ibrutinib-treated CLL. Here immunoSEQ multiplex PCR was the method, and the copy in TCRdb shows in-frame clones only, minus some. The table shows 65,000 to 90,000 clones, with around four fifths occurring only once. Sequences were derived from PBMCs, sampled after 24 months of ibrutinib treatment. The receptors were sampled from a human donor with chronic lymphocytic leukemia.

This chain connects TRBV15 to TRBJ1-1; D perhaps matches TRBD1 (6 bases). The CDR3 totals 14 residues. Trimming removed 6 bases at V and 8 bases at J, with 19 bases between. From germline, CDR1 is LNHNV and CDR2 YYDKDF (reference sequence). CDR3 amino acids: CATSPLAGAGEAFF. DNA for the CDR3: TGTGCCACCAGTCCCCTCGCGGGGGCGGGAGAAGCTTTCTTT.

The gene calls are TRBV4-2 and TRBJ2-2, with a tentative D call TRBD1 (5 bases). Germline V gene lookup returns CDR1 LGHNA and CDR2 YNFKEQ. The CDR3 covers 17 residues. V dropped 1 base and J dropped 2 bases, with 14 bases sitting between them. The CDR3 region is CASSQGRWTRNTGELFF. In DNA form, the CDR3 reads TGTGCCAGCAGCCAAGGCAGGTGGACAAGAAACACCGGGGAGCTGTTTTTT.

This chain links TRBV29-1 with TRBJ1-2, with D perhaps TRBD1 (5 bases). Germline CDR1 reads SQVTM; CDR2 reads ANQGSEA. CDR3 size: 11 residues. V gave up 4 bases and J gave up 8 bases, with 11 bases separating them. The chain's CDR3 is CSVAGRDGYTF. Written as DNA, the CDR3 is TGCAGCGTTGCGGGGAGGGACGGCTACACCTTC.

The rearrangement links TRBV19 to TRBJ2-1; 11 nucleotides agree with TRBD2. From germline, CDR1 is LNHDA and CDR2 SQIVND (reference sequence). The junction had 8 bases not matched to a gene; V was cut back by 0 bases and J by 7 bases. This CDR3 comprises 17 residues. In DNA form, the CDR3 reads TGTGCCAGTAGTATAGATCCCACTAGCGGGAGTAGGAATGAGCAGTTCTTC. Protein sequence: CASSIDPTSGSRNEQFF.

This clone was picked up a small number of times. The rearrangement links TRBV5-1 to TRBJ2-7; D gene uncertain. The CDR3 runs to 13 residues. V shed 1 base and J shed 2 bases, with 7 bases lying between them. Germline lookup yields CDR1 SGHRS and CDR2 YFSETQ. The CDR3 is CASSLLNPYEQYF. The CDR3 DNA follows: TGCGCCAGCAGCTTGTTAAATCCCTACGAGCAGTACTTC. Supplemented by reference TRBV5-1 and TRBJ2-7, the full variable domain reads KAGVTQTPRYLIKTRGQQVTLSCSPISGHRSVSWYQQTPGQGLQFLFEYFSETQRNKGNFPGRFSGRQFSNSRSEMNVSTLELGDSALYLCASSLLNPYEQYFGPGTRLTVT.

The chain has TRBV19 and TRBJ2-2; D gene ambiguous. Trimming took off 8 bases at V and 6 bases at J, with 10 bases between the two ends. CDR3 length: 12 amino acids. Germline CDR1 reads LNHDA; CDR2 reads SQIVND (reference sequence). This CDR3 reads CASEEQSGELFF. CDR3 DNA: TGTGCCAGTGAAGAGCAGTCCGGGGAGCTGTTTTTT.

V usage is TRBV18 and J usage is TRBJ1-2, with 8 bases identical to TRBD1. Germline loops: CDR1 KGHSH, CDR2 LQKENI. V gave up 6 bases and J gave up 3 bases; unmatched junction bases: 3. This CDR3 spans 13 amino acids. CDR3 sequence: CASSPTGDYGYTF. CDR3 DNA: TGTGCCAGCTCCCCGACAGGGGACTATGGCTACACCTTC. Using reference TRBV18 and TRBJ1-2 for the parts outside the CDR3, the full variable domain is NAGVMQNPRHLVRRRGQEARLRCSPMKGHSHVYWYRQLPEEGLKFMVYLQKENIIDESGMPKERFSAEFPKEGPSILRIQQVVRGDSAAYFCASSPTGDYGYTFGSGTRLTVV.

This clone was observed a few times. This sequence joins TRBV2 and TRBJ1-2; D call uncertain. V was shortened by 7 bases and J by 4 bases, with 10 bases between the two germline ends. The CDR3 covers 12 residues. The germline gives CDR1 SNHLY, CDR2 FYNNEI. The CDR3 reads CASMRQSYGYTF. CDR3 nucleotide sequence: TGTGCCAGCATGCGTCAGAGCTATGGCTACACCTTC.